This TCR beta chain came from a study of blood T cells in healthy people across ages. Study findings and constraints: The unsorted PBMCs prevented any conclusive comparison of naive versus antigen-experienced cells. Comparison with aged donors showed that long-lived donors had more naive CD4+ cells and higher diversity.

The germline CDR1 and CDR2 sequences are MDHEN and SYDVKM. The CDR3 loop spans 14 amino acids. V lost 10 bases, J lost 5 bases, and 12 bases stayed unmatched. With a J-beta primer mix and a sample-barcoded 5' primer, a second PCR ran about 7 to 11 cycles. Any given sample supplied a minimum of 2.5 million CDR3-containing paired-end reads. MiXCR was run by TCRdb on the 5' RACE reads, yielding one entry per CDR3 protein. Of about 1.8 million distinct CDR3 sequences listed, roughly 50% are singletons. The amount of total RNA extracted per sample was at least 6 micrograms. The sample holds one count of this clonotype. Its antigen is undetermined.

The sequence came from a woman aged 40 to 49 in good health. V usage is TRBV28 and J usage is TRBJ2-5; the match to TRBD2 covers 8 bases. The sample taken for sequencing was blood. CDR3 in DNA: TGTGCCATAGGCTCGGCGGGGGGCGAGGAGACCCAGTACTTC. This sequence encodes CAIGSAGGEETQYF.